Below are 23 T cell receptor beta chains sequenced from a single sample in a study of OX40 agonist ivuxolimab in advanced cancers. The repertoire was sequenced with immunoSEQ multiplex PCR; TCRdb's copy has only in-frame clones and lacks some. The sample has some 80,000 clones; 94% are singletons. This specimen consisted of CD4+ or CD8+ T cells sorted from blood, obtained in a trial of the OX40 agonist ivuxolimab. Source of these receptors: an adult with an advanced solid tumor such as melanoma, head and neck, liver or kidney cancer.

V gene TRBV19 combines with J gene TRBJ2-7, with D maybe TRBD2 (6 bases). Germline V gives CDR1 LNHDA, CDR2 SQIVND (reference sequence). The length of the CDR3 is 15 residues. V was pared by 7 bases and J by 6 bases, with 22 bases between. The CDR3 loop reads CASIPGGALGGEQYF. Written as DNA, the CDR3 is TGTGCCAGTATACCCGGGGGTGCTCTGGGAGGCGAGCAGTACTTC.

V gene TRBV19 combines with J gene TRBJ2-7; D perhaps matches TRBD1 (6 bases). CDR1 and CDR2 from the germline V gene are LNHDA and SQIVND (reference sequence). V was shortened by 7 bases and J by 2 bases, with 9 bases between the two germline ends. This CDR3 region has 12 residues. CDR3 loop: CASTNRAYEQYF. In nucleotides, the CDR3 is TGTGCCAGTACAAACAGGGCCTACGAGCAGTACTTC.

This clone was observed once. This rearrangement joins TRBV7-3 to TRBJ2-5; 10 bases agree with TRBD1. Looked up from germline, CDR1 is SGHTA and CDR2 is FQGTGA. Trimming took 5 bases from V and 5 from J; bases not matched to a gene: 8. The CDR3 spans 15 residues. In DNA, the CDR3 is TGTGCCAGCAGCCCGACAGGGGGCCGAGGGGAGACCCAGTACTTC. As protein: CASSPTGGRGETQYF.

This chain joins TRBV6-5 and TRBJ1-5; D unclear. Trimming shortened V by 11 bases and J by 5 bases, and 7 bases separated the two germline ends. The CDR3 is 10 residues long. Germline V gene lookup returns CDR1 MNHEY and CDR2 SVGAGI. The CDR3 nucleotides read TGTGCCGTCGGGGATCAGCCCCAGCATTTT. The encoded protein is CAVGDQPQHF.

The chain links TRBV6-7 to TRBJ2-2; 7 nucleotides line up with TRBD2. TRBV6-7 is annotated as an ORF whose role is uncertain. CDR3 length: 15 residues. J gave up 4 bases and V 7 bases, and 9 bases lay outside the gene matches. The CDR3 DNA reads TGTGCCAGCACGTATCTAGCGGTCCTCACCGGGGAGCTGTTTTTT. It yields the protein CASTYLAVLTGELFF.

This rearrangement joins TRBV4-1 to TRBJ1-6, with D possibly matching TRBD1 (5 bases). Per germline, CDR1 MGHRA and CDR2 YSYEKL. CDR3 length: 15 residues. V shed 0 bases and J shed 7 bases, with 10 bases lying between them. CDR3 bases: TGCGCCAGCAGCCAAGAAGGGCGGGGGAATTCACCCCTCCACTTT. It specifies CASSQEGRGNSPLHF.

The CDR3 protein is CASSQAGTETQYF. The CDR3 DNA sequence: TGCGCCAGCAGTCAGGCCGGGACGGAGACCCAGTACTTC. This sequence joins TRBV23-1 and TRBJ2-5; D tentatively reads TRBD1 or TRBD2 (5 bases each). TRBV23-1 is identified as an open reading frame with a role that is uncertain. Trimming removed 3 bases from V and 5 bases from J, with 10 bases in between. The CDR3 loop spans 13 amino acids.

This chain connects TRBV28 to TRBJ1-2; D is ambiguous. Germline loops: CDR1 MDHEN, CDR2 SYDVKM. The germline V and J ends were trimmed by 4 bases and 0 bases, with 18 bases remaining between them. This CDR3 has 17 residues. The CDR3 DNA reads as TGTGCCAGCAGTTCACCCATAGATTTACATGCTAACTATGGCTACACCTTC. This gives the protein CASSSPIDLHANYGYTF.

The chain has TRBV7-9 and TRBJ2-2; 9 positions agree with TRBD1. The V gene's germline CDR1 is SEHNR and CDR2 FQNEAQ (reference sequence). V shed 10 bases and J 5 bases; nucleotides not matched to a gene: 11. The length of the CDR3 is 15 residues. The CDR3 coding sequence is TGTGCCACCCGAGGGGCAGACAGGGGGACCGGGGAGCTGTTTTTT. This codes for CATRGADRGTGELFF.

V is TRBV5-4 and J is TRBJ2-7; the D is unclear. The CDR3 has 13 amino acids. Between the trimmed V and J ends, which lost 6 bases and 5 bases, there was a span of 15 bases. The V gene's germline CDR1 is SGHNT and CDR2 YYREEE (reference sequence). CDR3 coding DNA: TGTGCCAGCAACTCCGGGCTGGTCGACGAGCAGTACTTC. It translates to CASNSGLVDEQYF.

The chain carries TRBV9 and TRBJ2-1, with 7 bases identical to TRBD2. J lost 7 bases, V lost 3 bases, and 13 bases had no gene match. Germline CDR1 is SGDLS and CDR2 is YYNGEE. The CDR3 runs to 16 residues. The CDR3 sequence is CASSAPPGGGGNEQFF. The CDR3 DNA reads as TGTGCCAGCAGCGCGCCCCCCGGCGGGGGAGGGAATGAGCAGTTCTTC.

The V and J genes are TRBV13 and TRBJ1-1; weak D call: TRBD1 (5 bases). The germline V gene encodes CDR1 PRHDT and CDR2 FYEKMQ (reference sequence). V was cut by 5 bases and J by 7 bases, with 20 bases left in between. The CDR3 is 15 amino acids. The CDR3 nucleotides read TGTGCCAGCAGCCCAGACGGGGGGATCCGAGGTGAAGCTTTCTTT. This codes for CASSPDGGIRGEAFF.

The rearrangement uses TRBV19 and TRBJ2-7; no definite D call. Deletions cut 5 bases from V and 4 bases from J, with 12 bases between. Germline V lookup: CDR1 LNHDA, CDR2 SQIVND (reference sequence). The CDR3 is 13 residues long. This CDR3 is CASSPGPIYEQYF. The CDR3 DNA is TGTGCCAGTAGTCCGGGTCCGATTTACGAGCAGTACTTC.

V gene TRBV6-1 combines with J gene TRBJ2-7; D may be TRBD1 (6 bases). The V end lost 1 base, the J end lost 7 bases, and 11 bases lay between the germline ends. This CDR3 region has 13 residues. From germline, CDR1 is MNHNS and CDR2 SASEGT. CDR3 coding DNA: TGTGCCAGCAGTGAAGGTCAGGGGCGGGAGCAGTACTTC. Translation: CASSEGQGREQYF.

V is TRBV6-4 and J is TRBJ1-5; D remains unclear. Per the germline V gene, CDR1 is MRHNA and CDR2 is SNTAGT. Trimming took off 4 bases at V and 7 bases at J, with 23 bases between the two ends. The CDR3 length is 17 residues. CDR3 bases: TGTGCCAGCAGTGTAAAAGTTGGGGTAGGCTTCAGGCAGCCCCAGCATTTT. Residues: CASSVKVGVGFRQPQHF.

This chain links TRBV27 with TRBJ2-7, with 7 bases that match TRBD2. Germline V gene sequence: CDR1 MNHEY, CDR2 SMNVEV (reference sequence). The CDR3 loop spans 14 amino acids. The V segment lost 8 bases and the J segment 0 bases; nucleotides outside the gene matches: 7. CDR3 residues: CASASPGGSYEQYF. The CDR3 DNA reads TGTGCCAGCGCTTCCCCGGGGGGCTCCTACGAGCAGTACTTC.

This sequence joins TRBV6-5 and TRBJ2-7; D tentatively reads TRBD1 or TRBD2 (5 bases each). The CDR3 consists of 13 residues. Germline V gene lookup returns CDR1 MNHEY and CDR2 SVGAGI. The V end was cut by 6 bases, the J end by 7 bases, with 16 bases between. DNA for the CDR3: TGTGCCAGCAGCCCCCGGGACGGCGGGGAGCAGTACTTC. Translation: CASSPRDGGEQYF.

The rearrangement joins TRBV12-5 to TRBJ2-7, with D maybe TRBD2 (5 bases). V was shortened by 1 base and J by 4 bases, with 14 bases between the two germline ends. The CDR3 is 15 amino acids. Germline V CDR1 and CDR2: LGHNT, FRNRAP. The CDR3 DNA follows: TGTGCTAGTGGTTTGGGGGAACTAGTTCCTTACGAGCAGTACTTC. Translation gives CASGLGELVPYEQYF. Full variable domain (remainder filled in from reference TRBV12-5 and TRBJ2-7): DARVTQTPRHKVTEMGQEVTMRCQPILGHNTVFWYRQTMMQGLELLAYFRNRAPLDDSGMPKDRFSAEMPDATLATLKIQPSEPRDSAVYFCASGLGELVPYEQYFGPGTRLTVT.

This rearrangement joins TRBV10-1 to TRBJ2-5; D is undetermined. Germline V lookup: CDR1 WNHNN, CDR2 SYGVQD (reference sequence). CDR3 length equals 13 residues. Trimming removed 10 bases from V and 5 bases from J, with 17 bases in between. CDR3 bases: TGCGCCACCCTACCTCTCTACCCGGAGACCCAGTACTTC. It yields the protein CATLPLYPETQYF.

The rearrangement links TRBV7-8 to TRBJ2-3; 14 bases line up with TRBD2. The germline gives CDR1 SGHVS, CDR2 FQNEAQ. Losses at the gene ends were 1 base for V and 5 bases for J; bases not matched to a gene: 11. The CDR3 is 19 residues long. The CDR3 coding sequence is TGTGCCAGCAGCTTAGGCACAGAGGGACTAGCGGGAGTGGGAGATACGCAGTATTTT. This gives the protein CASSLGTEGLAGVGDTQYF.

The rearrangement joins TRBV27 to TRBJ1-1; D is undetermined. This CDR3 comprises 15 residues. V was clipped by 7 bases and J by 2 bases, with 17 bases between them. Germline CDR1 and CDR2: MNHEY and SMNVEV (reference sequence). CDR3: CASTQILGGNTEAFF. The CDR3 DNA reads TGTGCCAGCACCCAGATATTGGGAGGCAACACTGAAGCTTTCTTT.

The V call is TRBV5-6, the J call TRBJ2-7, with D perhaps TRBD2 (5 bases). Trimming took 2 bases from V and 3 from J, leaving 18 bases between them. The germline gives CDR1 SGHDT, CDR2 YYEEEE. CDR3 size: 16 residues. The DNA of the CDR3 is TGTGCCAGCAGCTTACTACCCGGGGATCCCTACTACGAGCAGTACTTC. It codes for CASSLLPGDPYYEQYF.

V gene TRBV5-1 combines with J gene TRBJ2-5, with 10 bases identical to TRBD1. Germline values: CDR1 SGHRS, CDR2 YFSETQ. Trimming cost V 2 bases and J 5 bases; bases outside gene matches: 9. This CDR3 contains 16 residues. The CDR3 DNA follows: TGCGCCAGCAGCTTAAACAACGGGACAGGGGAGGAGACCCAGTACTTC. Translated: CASSLNNGTGEETQYF.